This entry lists 10 T cell receptor beta chains sequenced from one sample in a study of Ad26.COV2.S vaccination and SARS-CoV-2 variants. Treatment described: some 20 received Ad26.COV2.S at low or high dose, single or two shots; roughly five received placebo; per-sample allocation not given. Sample collection was performed on day 63 after the first vaccine or placebo injection. Sequencing was performed with immunoSEQ multiplex PCR; in TCRdb, only in-frame clones are kept and a portion is missing. Found here are hundreds of thousands of clones, around 90% of them singletons; the top ten hold 12%. Sequenced here: peripheral blood, sampled in a trial of Ad26.COV2.S vaccine versus placebo. The receptors here all came from a person between 18 and 59 years old who received the Ad26.COV2.S COVID-19 vaccine or a placebo.

The rearrangement joins TRBV10-3 to TRBJ2-3; 10 bases map to TRBD2. The J segment lost 5 bases and the V segment lost 11 bases, leaving 13 bases of the junction unmatched. This CDR3 has 15 amino acids. In germline, CDR1 is ENHRY, CDR2 SYGVKD. This CDR3 is CAGRPAGGYGDTQYF. In DNA form, the CDR3 reads TGTGCCGGGCGGCCAGCGGGAGGGTACGGAGATACGCAGTATTTT.

This sequence joins TRBV7-3 and TRBJ2-1; possibly TRBD1 for D (5 bases). This CDR3 is 16 amino acids long. The V end was cut by 2 bases, the J end by 0 bases, with 11 bases between. Germline V gives CDR1 SGHTA, CDR2 FQGTGA. The CDR3 region has the DNA TGTGCCAGCAGCTTATCTTTCGACAGCTCCTACAATGAGCAGTTCTTC. It is translated as CASSLSFDSSYNEQFF.

V gene TRBV6-5 combines with J gene TRBJ1-4, with D perhaps matching TRBD1 (5 bases). CDR1 is MNHEY and CDR2 is SVGAGI in the germline V gene. The CDR3 contains 12 residues. The ends were cut back, 2 bases at V and 8 bases at J, with 6 bases in the middle. CDR3 in amino acids: CASSYTGEKLFF. The CDR3 nucleotides are TGTGCCAGCAGTTACACAGGCGAAAAACTGTTTTTT.

The count of this clone is one. V and J are TRBV4-2 and TRBJ1-4; D gene uncertain. The CDR3 length is 14 residues. The ends were cut back, 0 bases at V and 5 bases at J, with 7 bases in the middle. Germline CDR1 and CDR2: LGHNA and YNFKEQ. The DNA for the CDR3 is TGTGCCAGCAGCCAAGAAGGCAGGAATGAAAAACTGTTTTTT. Its translation is CASSQEGRNEKLFF.

The J gene is TRBJ2-7, the V gene TRBV5-6; the D gene is possibly TRBD2 (5 bases). Germline V gene data show CDR1 as SGHDT and CDR2 as YYEEEE. The CDR3 extends over 15 amino acids. The V end was cut by 0 bases, the J end by 0 bases, with 10 bases between. The CDR3 sequence is CASSLVPGGSYEQYF. The CDR3 DNA sequence: TGTGCCAGCAGCTTGGTTCCAGGAGGCTCCTACGAGCAGTACTTC.

The chain is built from TRBV6-4 and TRBJ2-6, with 8 bases aligning to TRBD1. V lost 3 bases, J lost 2 bases, and 12 bases stayed unmatched. The CDR3 totals 19 residues. CDR1 and CDR2 (germline): MRHNA, SNTAGT. In DNA form, the CDR3 reads TGTGCCAGCAGTGAATACCCGGGACAGGACTTCGCTGGGGCCAACGTCCTGACTTTC. It translates to CASSEYPGQDFAGANVLTF.

The chain joins TRBV7-9 to TRBJ1-5; D ambiguous. Trimming took off 4 bases at V and 4 bases at J, with 11 bases between the two ends. The CDR3 contains 14 residues. The germline V gene encodes CDR1 SEHNR and CDR2 FQNEAQ (reference sequence). CDR3 nucleotide sequence: TGTGCCAGCAGCTCCGGGAATTTTAATCAGCCCCAGCATTTT. This translates into CASSSGNFNQPQHF.

The chain uses TRBV20-1 and TRBJ2-7; perhaps TRBD1 as D (5 bases). The germline gives CDR1 DFQATT, CDR2 SNEGSKA (reference sequence). There are 12 residues in the CDR3. Trimming cost V 3 bases and J 7 bases, with 13 bases left between them. The CDR3 protein is CSASGSKGEQYF. As DNA, the CDR3 is TGCAGTGCTAGTGGCTCCAAGGGGGAGCAGTACTTC.

This rearrangement joins TRBV15 to TRBJ2-2, with D unresolved. The CDR3 sequence is 14 residues long. The V end was cut by 6 bases, the J end by 2 bases, with 10 bases between. Germline V gene data show CDR1 as LNHNV and CDR2 as YYDKDF (reference sequence). In DNA form, the CDR3 reads TGTGCCACCAGGGTACTTCATAACACCGGGGAGCTGTTTTTT. Translating it yields CATRVLHNTGELFF.

The J gene is TRBJ1-1, the V gene TRBV3-1 (or the pseudogene TRBV3-2); D may be TRBD1 (6 bases). Germline V gene data show CDR1 as LGHDT and CDR2 as YNNKEL (reference sequence). The V gene lost 4 bases and the J gene lost 1 base, with 10 bases spanning the gap. The CDR3 runs to 14 residues. The CDR3 bases are TGTGCCAGCAGCCTTCAGACAGGGAACACTGAAGCTTTCTTT. As protein: CASSLQTGNTEAFF.